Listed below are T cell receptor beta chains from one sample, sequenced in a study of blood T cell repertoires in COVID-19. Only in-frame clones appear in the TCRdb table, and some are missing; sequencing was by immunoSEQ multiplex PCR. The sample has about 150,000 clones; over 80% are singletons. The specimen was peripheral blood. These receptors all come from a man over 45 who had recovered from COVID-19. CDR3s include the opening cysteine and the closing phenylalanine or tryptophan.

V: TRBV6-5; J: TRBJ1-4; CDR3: CASRSQGAEKLFF
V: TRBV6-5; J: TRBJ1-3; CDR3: CASSLGGEPGNTIYF
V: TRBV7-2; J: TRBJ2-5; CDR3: CASSFHGLAGEETQYF
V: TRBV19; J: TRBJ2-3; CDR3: CASSIILTGTTDTQYF
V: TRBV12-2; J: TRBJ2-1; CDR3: CASRLALGTGIVDGYNEQFF
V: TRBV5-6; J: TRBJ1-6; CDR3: CASSLFGGGGSPLHF
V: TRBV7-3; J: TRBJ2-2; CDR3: CASSFEQDTGELFF
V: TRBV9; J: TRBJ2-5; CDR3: CASTPIGTSKETQYF
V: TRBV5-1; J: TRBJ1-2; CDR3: CASSPRGGTGGSYGYTF
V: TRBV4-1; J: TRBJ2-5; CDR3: CASSQGMQNRGRETQYF
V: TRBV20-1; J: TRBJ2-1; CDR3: CSASETTYNEQFF
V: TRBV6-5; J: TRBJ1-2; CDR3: CASSSRGPPYGYTF
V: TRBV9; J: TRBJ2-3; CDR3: CASSVGNSGGVTDTQYF
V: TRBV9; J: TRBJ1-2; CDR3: CASSVGVDSLYGYTF
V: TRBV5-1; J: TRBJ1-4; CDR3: CASSLTGTGAGDNEKLFF
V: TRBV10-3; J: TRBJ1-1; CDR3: CAISETGTGVINGEAFF
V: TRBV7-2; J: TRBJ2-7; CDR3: CASSLGGDGTYEQYF
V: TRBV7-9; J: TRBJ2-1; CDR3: CASSFPGTGHNEQFF
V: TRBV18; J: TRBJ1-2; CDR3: CASSLRAGSSYTF
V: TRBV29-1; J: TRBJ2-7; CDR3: CSVEVAGGTDEQYF
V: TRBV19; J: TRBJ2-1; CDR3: CATGTAYNEQFF
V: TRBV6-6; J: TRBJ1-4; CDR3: CASSWGGTNEKLFF
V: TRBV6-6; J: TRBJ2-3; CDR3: CASSYPGTDTQYF
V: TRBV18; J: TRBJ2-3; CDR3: CASSGSKNTDTQYF
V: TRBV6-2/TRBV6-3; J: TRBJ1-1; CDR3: CASSYSRNRKQGVNPEAFF
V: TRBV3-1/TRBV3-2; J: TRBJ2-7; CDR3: CASSQDGRGRASYEQYF
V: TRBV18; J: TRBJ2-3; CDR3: CASSPPPTGMNTQYF
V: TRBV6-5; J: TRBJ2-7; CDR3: CASRSTDRGYEQYF
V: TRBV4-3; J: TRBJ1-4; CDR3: CASSQDPRAGRGFNEKLFF
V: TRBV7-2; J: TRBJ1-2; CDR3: CASSPRTGEGQGYTF
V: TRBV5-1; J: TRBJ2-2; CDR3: CASTLTGQGDTGELFF
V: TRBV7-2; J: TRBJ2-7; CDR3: CASSLTGTGIYF
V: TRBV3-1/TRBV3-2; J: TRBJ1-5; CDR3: CASSQDPGGGPQHF
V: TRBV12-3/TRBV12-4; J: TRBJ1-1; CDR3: CASRDSQNTEAFF
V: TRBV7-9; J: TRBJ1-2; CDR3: CASSLKGTGIGYTF
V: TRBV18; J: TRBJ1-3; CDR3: CASSPETDSGNTIYF
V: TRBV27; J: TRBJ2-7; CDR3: CARPRSRQSGQQYF
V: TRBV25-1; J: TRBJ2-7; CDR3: CASSEMIGTGDHEQYF
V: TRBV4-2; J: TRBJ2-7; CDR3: CASSQGDRGPYEQYF
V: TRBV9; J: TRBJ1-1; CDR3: CASSVEEGATEAFF
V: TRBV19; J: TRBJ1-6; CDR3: CASSTSGQTNSPLHF
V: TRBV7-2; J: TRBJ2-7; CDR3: CASSLEGRLGEQYF
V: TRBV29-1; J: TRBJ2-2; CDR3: CSVEPTRTGELFF
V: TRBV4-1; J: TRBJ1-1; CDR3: CASSHWTGSWNTEAFF
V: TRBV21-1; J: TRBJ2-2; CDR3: CASSKVRTGGENTGELFF